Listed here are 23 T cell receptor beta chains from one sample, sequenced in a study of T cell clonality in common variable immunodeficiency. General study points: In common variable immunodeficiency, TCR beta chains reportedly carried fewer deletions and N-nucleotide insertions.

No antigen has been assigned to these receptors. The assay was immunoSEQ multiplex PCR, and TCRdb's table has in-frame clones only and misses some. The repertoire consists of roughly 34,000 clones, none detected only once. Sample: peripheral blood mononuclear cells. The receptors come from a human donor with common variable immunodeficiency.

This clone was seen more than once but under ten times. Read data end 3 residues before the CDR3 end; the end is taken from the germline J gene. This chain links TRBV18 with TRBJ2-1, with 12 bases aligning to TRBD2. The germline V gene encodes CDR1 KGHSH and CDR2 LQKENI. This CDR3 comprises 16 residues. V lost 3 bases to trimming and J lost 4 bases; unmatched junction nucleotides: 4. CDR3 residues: CASSPATSGSYNEQFF. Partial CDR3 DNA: TGTGCCAGCTCACCGGCGACTAGCGGGAGTTACAATGAG.

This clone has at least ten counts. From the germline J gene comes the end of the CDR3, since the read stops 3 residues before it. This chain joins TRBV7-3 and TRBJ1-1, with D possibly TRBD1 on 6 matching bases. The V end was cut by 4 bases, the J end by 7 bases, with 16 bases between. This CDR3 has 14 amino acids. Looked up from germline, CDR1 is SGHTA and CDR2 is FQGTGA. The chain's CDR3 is CASSSGTSSGEAFF. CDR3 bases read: TGTGCCAGCAGCTCCGGGACAAGCTCGGGTGAA.

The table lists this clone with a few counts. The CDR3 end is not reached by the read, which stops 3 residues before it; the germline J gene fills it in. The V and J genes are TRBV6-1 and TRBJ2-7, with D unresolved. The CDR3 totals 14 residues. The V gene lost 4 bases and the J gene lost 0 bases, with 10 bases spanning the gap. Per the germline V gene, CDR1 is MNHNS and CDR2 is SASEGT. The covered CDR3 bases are TGTGCCAGCAGTGGACGCAGGAGCTCCTACGAG. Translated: CASSGRRSSYE. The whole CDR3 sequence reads CASSGRRSSYEQYF.

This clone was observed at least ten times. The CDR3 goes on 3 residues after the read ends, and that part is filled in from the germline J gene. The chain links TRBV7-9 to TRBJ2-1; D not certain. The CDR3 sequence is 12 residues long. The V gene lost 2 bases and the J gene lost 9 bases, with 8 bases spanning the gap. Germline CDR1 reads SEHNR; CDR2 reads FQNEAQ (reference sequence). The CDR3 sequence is CASSLQAAEQFF. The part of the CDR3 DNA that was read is TGTGCCAGCAGCTTACAGGCAGCTGAG. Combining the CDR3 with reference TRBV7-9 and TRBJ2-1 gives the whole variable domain DTGVSQNPRHKITKRGQNVTFRCDPISEHNRLYWYRQTLGQGPEFLTYFQNEAQLEKSRLLSDRFSAERPKGSFSTLEIQRTEQGDSAMYLCASSLQAAEQFFGPGTRLTVL.

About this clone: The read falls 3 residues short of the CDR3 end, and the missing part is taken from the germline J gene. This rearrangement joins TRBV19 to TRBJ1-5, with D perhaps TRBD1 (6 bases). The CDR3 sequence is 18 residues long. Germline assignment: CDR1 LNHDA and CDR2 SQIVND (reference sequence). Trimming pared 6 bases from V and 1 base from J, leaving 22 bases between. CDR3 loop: CASRINGTPGKSNQPQHF. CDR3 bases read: TGTGCCAGTAGGATAAACGGGACACCCGGCAAGAGCAATCAGCCC.

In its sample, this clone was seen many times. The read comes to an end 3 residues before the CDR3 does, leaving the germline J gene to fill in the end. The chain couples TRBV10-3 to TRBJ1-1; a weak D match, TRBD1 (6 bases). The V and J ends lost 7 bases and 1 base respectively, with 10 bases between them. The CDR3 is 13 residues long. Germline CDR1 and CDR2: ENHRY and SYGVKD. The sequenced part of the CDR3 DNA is TGTGCCATCACGGACAGCTCGAACACTGAA. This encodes CAITDSSNTE. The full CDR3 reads CAITDSSNTEAFF.

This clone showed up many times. The CDR3 DNA, read in part, is TGTGCCGGAGCCCGAGAGGGGAGACAGCCC. It yields the protein CAGAREGRQP. The whole CDR3 sequence is CAGAREGRQPQHF. This chain uses TRBV2 with TRBJ1-5; D is possibly TRBD1 (5 bases). The sequence runs out 3 residues before the end of the CDR3; the remainder is reconstructed from the germline J gene. In germline, CDR1 is SNHLY, CDR2 FYNNEI. The CDR3 is 13 amino acids. The V end lost 11 bases, the J end lost 7 bases, and 18 bases lay between the germline ends.

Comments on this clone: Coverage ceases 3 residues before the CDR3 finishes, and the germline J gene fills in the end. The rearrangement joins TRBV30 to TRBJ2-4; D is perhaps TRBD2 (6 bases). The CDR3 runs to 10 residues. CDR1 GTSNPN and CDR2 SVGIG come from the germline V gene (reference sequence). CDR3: CAWSRGTQYF. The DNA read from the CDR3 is TGTGCCTGGAGTCGGGGGACT.

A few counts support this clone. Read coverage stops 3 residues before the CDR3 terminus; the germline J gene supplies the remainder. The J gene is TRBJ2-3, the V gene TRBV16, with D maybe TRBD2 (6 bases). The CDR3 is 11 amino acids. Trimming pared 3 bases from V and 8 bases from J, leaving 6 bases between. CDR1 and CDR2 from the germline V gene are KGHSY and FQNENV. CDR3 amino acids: CASSQEGTQYF. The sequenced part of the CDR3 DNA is TGTGCCAGCAGCCAGGAGGGTACG.

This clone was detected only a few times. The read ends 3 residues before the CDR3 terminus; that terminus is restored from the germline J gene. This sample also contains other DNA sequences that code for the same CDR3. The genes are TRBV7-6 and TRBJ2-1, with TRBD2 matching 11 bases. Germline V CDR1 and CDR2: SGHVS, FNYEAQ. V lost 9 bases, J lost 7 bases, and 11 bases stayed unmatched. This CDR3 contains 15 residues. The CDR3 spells CASSPVAGGLNEQFF. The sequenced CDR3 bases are TGTGCCAGTAGCCCCGTAGCGGGAGGGTTGAATGAG.

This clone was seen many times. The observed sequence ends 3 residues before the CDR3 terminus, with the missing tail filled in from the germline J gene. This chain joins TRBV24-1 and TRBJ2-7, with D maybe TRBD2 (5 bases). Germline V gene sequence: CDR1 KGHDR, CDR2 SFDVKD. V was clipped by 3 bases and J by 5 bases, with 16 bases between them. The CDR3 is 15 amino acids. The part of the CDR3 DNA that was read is TGTGCCACCAGTGATCATCGGGGATACTACGACGAG. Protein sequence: CATSDHRGYYDE. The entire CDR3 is CATSDHRGYYDEQYF.

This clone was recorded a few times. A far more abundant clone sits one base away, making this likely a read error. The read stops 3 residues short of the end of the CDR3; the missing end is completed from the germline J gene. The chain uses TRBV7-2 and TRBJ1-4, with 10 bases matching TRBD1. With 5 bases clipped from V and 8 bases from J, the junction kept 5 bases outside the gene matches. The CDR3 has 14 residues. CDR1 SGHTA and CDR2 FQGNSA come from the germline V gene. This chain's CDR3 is CASSRDRGKEKLFF. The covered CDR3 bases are TGTGCCAGCAGCCGGGACAGGGGAAAGGAAAAA.

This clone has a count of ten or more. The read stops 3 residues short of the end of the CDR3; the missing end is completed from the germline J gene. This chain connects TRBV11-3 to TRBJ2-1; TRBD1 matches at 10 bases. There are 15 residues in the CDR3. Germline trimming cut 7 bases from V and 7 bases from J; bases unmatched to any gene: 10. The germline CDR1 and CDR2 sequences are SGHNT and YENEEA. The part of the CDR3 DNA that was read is TGTGCCAGCACCCCGGCCGGGACAGGGGTAAATGAG. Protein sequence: CASTPAGTGVNE. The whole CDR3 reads CASTPAGTGVNEQFF.

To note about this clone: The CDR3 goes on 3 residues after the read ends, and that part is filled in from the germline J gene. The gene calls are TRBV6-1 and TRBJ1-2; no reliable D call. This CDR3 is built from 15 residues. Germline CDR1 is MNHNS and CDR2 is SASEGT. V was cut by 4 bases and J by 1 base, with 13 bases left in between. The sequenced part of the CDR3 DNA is TGTGCCAGCAGTGGTCCCCTCGGGGTTAACTATGGC. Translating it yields CASSGPLGVNYG. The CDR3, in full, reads CASSGPLGVNYGYTF.

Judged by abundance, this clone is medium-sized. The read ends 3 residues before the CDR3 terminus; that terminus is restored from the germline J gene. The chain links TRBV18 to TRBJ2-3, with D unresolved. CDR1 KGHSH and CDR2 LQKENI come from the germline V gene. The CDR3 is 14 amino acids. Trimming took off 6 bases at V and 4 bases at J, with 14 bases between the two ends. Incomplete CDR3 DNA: TGTGCCAGCTCCCCAACCGATAGGGCAGATACG. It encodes CASSPTDRADT. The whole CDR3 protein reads CASSPTDRADTQYF.

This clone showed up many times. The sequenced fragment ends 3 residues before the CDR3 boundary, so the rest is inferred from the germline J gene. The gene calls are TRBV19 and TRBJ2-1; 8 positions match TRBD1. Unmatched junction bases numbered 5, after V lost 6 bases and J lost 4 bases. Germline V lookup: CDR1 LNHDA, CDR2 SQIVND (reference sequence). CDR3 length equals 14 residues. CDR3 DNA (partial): TGTGCCAGTAGGAGAGGGACAGGTTACAATGAG. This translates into CASRRGTGYNE. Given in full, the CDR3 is CASRRGTGYNEQFF.

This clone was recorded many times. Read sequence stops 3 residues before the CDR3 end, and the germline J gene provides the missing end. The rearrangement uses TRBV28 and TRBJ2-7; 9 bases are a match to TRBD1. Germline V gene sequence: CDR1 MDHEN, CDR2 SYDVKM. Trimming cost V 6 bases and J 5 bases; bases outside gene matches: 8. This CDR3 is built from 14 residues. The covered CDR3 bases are TGTGCCAGCAGCCCAGACAGGGGGAGACACGAG. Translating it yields CASSPDRGRHE. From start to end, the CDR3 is CASSPDRGRHEQYF. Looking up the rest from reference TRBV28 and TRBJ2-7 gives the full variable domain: DVKVTQSSRYLVKRTGEKVFLECVQDMDHENMFWYRQDPGLGLRLIYFSYDVKMKEKGDIPEGYSVSREKKERFSLILESASTNQTSMYLCASSPDRGRHEQYFGPGTRLTVT.

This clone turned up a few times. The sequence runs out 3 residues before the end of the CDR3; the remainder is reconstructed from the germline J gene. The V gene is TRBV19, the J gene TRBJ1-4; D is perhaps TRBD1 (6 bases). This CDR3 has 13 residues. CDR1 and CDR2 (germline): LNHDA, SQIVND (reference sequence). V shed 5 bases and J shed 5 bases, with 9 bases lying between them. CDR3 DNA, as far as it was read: TGTGCCAGTAGTTGGACAGTCAATGAAAAA. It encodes CASSWTVNEK. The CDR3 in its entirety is CASSWTVNEKLFF.

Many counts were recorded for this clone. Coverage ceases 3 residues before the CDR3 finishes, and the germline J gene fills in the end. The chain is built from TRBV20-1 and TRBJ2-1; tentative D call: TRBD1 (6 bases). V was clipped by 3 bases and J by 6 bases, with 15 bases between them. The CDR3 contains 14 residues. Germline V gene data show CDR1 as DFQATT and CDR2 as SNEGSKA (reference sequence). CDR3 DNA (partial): TGCAGTGCTAGGCCCGGACAGAGCCCCAATGAG. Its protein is CSARPGQSPNE. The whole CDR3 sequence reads CSARPGQSPNEQFF.

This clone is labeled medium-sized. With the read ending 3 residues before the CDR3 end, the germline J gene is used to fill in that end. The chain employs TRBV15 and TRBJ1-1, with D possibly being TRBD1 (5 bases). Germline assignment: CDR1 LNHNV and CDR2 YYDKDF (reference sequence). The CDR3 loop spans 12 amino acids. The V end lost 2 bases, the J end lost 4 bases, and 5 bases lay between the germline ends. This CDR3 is CATSRQGTEAFF. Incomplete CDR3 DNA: TGTGCCACCAGCAGACAGGGCACTGAA. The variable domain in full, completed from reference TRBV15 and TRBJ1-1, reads DAMVIQNPRYQVTQFGKPVTLSCSQTLNHNVMYWYQQKSSQAPKLLFHYYDKDFNNEADTPDNFQSRRPNTSFCFLDIRSPGLGDTAMYLCATSRQGTEAFFGQGTRLTVV.

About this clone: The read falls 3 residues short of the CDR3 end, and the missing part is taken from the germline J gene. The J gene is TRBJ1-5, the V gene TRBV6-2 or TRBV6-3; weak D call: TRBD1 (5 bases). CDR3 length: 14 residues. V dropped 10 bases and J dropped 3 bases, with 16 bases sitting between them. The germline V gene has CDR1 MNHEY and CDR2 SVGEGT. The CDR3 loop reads CATEPRQPNQPQHF. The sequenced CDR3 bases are TGTGCCACTGAACCTAGACAGCCCAATCAGCCC.

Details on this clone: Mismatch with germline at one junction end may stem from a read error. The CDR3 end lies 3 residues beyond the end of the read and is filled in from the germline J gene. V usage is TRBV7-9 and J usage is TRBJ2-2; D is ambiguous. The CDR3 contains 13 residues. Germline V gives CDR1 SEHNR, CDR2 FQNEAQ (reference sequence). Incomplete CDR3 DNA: TGTTCCAGCAGCTCGACTGACACCGGGGAG. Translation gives CSSSSTDTGE. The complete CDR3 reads CSSSSTDTGELFF.

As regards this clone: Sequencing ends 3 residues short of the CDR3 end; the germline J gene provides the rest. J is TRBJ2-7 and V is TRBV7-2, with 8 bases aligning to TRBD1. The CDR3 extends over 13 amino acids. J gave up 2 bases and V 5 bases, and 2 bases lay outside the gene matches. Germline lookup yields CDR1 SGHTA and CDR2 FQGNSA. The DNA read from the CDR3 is TGTGCCAGCAGCCGGGACAGGACCTACGAG. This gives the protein CASSRDRTYE. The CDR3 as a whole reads CASSRDRTYEQYF.